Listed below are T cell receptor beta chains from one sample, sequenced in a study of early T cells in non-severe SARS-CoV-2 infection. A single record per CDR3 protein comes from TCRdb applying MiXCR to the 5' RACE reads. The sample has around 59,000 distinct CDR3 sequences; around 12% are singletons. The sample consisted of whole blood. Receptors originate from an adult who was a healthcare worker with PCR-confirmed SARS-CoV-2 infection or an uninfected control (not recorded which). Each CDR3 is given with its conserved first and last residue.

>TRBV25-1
CASSHEIAQGPIRTEAFF
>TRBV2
CASSVTGNGNTIYF
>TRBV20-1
CSAAPTTYTGELFF
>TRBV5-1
CASSLGQEQETQYF
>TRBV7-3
CASSPGTDNSPLHF
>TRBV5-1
CASSLEHNQETQYF
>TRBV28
CASSLRKTEDRVAGELFF
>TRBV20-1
CSARDHRENSPLHF
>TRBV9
CASSTPGLAGGMFF
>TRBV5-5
CASSLVVNTGELFF
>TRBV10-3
CAIKSSGTSGYNEQFF
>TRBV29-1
CSVREGTQETQYF
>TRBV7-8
CASSSAAGFGTDTQYF
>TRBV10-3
CAISESGGSETQYF
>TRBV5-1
CASSLELAGGPEEQFF
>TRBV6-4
CASSDTAGKADTQYF
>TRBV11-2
CASSSPSFSNSPLHF
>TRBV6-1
CASSGAFGQPQHF
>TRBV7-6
CASSLVVAGVYGYTF
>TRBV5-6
CASSFRPLEQYF
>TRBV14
CASSQAVDRTIGYTF
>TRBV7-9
CASSLSGSSDTQYF
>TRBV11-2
CASSFVSGTHIHTQYF
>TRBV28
CASSPTGQESYEQYF
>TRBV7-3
CASSSRTNGEQFF
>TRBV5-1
CASSWTENTGELFF
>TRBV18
CASSRSNEKLFF
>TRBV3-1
CASSQDRAPLGTDTQYF
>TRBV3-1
CASSQFHRVSDTEAFF
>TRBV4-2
CASSPPGGSGGELFF
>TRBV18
CASSPYDGGARNYGYTF
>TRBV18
CASSRNQNEKLFF
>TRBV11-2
CASSLTGGHGETQYF
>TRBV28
CATRGTSLSYNEQFF
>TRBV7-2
CASSPWDSPNEQFF
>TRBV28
CAIQTETNYGYTF
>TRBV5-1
CASSSLAGGYEQYF
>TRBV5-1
CASSLMMGDPNEKLFF
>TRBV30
CAWSSRVHQPQHF
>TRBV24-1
CATSDRPGTGVTEAFF
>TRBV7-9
CASSVTSGRATQYF